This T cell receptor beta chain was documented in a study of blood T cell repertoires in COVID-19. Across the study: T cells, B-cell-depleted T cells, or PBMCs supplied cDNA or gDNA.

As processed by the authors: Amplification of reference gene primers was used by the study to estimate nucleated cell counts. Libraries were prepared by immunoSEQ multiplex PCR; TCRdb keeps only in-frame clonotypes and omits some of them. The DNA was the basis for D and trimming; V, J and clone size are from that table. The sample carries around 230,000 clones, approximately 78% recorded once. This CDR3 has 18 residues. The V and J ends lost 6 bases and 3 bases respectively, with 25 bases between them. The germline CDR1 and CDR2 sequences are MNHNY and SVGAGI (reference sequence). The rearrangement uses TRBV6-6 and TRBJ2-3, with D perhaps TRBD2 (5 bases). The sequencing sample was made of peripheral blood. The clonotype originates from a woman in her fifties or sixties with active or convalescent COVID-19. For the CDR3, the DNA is TGTGCCAGCAGCCGAGGCCTCACTAGTTTTGGCGGGACAGATACGCAGTATTTT. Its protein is CASSRGLTSFGGTDTQYF.